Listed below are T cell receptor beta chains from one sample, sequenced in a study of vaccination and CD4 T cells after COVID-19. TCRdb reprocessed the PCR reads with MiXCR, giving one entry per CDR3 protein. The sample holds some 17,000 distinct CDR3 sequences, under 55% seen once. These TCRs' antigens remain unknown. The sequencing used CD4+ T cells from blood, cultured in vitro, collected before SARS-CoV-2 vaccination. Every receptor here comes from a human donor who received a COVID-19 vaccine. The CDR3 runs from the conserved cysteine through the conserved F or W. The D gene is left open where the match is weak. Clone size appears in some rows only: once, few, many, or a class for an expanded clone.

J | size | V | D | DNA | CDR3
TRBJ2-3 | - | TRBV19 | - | TGTGCCAGTAGTATAGTTACCACCTGGGGCACAGATACGCAGTATTTT | CASSIVTTWGTDTQYF
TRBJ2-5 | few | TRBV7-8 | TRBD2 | TGTGCCAGCAGCCCCGGGACTAGCGGGATCCGATACCAAGAGACCCAGTACTTC | CASSPGTSGIRYQETQYF
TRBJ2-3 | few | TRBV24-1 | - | TGTGCCACCAGTGGGCAGGGTCTGGATACGCAGTATTTT | CATSGQGLDTQYF
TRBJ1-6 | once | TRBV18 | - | TGTGCCAGCTCCTTAGGACTAAAAAATTCACCCCTCCACTTT | CASSLGLKNSPLHF
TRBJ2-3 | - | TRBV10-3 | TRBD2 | TGTGCCATCAGTGACGGTGCTGGACTAGCGATCGATACGCAGTATTTT | CAISDGAGLAIDTQYF
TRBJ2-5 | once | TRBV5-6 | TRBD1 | TGTGCCAGCAGCTTCATGCCGTTTATAACCGGGACAGGGGCCCTTCAAGAGACCCAGTACTTC | CASSFMPFITGTGALQETQYF
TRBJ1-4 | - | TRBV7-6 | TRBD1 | TGTGCCAGCAGCCCGAGACAGGGGGGAGATGAAAAACTGTTTTTT | CASSPRQGGDEKLFF
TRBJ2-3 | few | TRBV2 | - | TGTGCCAGCAGTGAGGGGGGCGGGGGAGGGACAGATACGCAGTATTTT | CASSEGGGGGTDTQYF
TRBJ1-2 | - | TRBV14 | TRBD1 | TGTGCCAGCAGCCAAGCGCACAGGGGGTATGGCTACACCTTC | CASSQAHRGYGYTF
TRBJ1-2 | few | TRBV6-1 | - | TGTGCCAGCAGGAGAGAACAGGGATGGGATGGCTACACCTTC | CASRREQGWDGYTF
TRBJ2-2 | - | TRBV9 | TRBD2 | TGTGCCAGCAGCGGACCCGGGGGGGCCGGGGAGCTGTTTTTT | CASSGPGGAGELFF
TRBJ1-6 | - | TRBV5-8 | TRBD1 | TGTGCCAGCAGCGCAGGGGGAGGTAATTCACCCCTCCACTTT | CASSAGGGNSPLHF
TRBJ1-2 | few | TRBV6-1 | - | TGTGCCACCAACCGGGGGGAGGACTATGGCTACACCTTC | CATNRGEDYGYTF
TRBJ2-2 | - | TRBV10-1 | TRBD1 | TGCGCCAGCAGTCACCGGGACAGATCGAACACCGGGGAGCTGTTTTTT | CASSHRDRSNTGELFF
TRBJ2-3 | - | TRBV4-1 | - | TGCGCCAGCAGCCAAGAGGGGGTTCAGGTAACAGATACGCAGTATTTT | CASSQEGVQVTDTQYF
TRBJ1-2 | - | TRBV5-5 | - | TGTGCCAGCAGCTCCCCGGGACGTGTAACCTACACCTTC | CASSSPGRVTYTF
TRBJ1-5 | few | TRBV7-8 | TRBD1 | TGTGCCAGCAGCTCACAGGGGGGGACGTATCAGCCCCAGCATTTT | CASSSQGGTYQPQHF
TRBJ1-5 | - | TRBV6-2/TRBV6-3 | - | TGTGCCAGCAGTTACACGATCAGGGGCAATCAGCCCCAGCATTTT | CASSYTIRGNQPQHF
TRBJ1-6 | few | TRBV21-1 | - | TGTGCCAGCAGCAAAGTAAGGACAGATTATAATTCACCCCTCCACTTT | CASSKVRTDYNSPLHF
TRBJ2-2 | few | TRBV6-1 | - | TGTGCCAGCAGACCTGACCACACCGGGGAGCTGTTTTTT | CASRPDHTGELFF
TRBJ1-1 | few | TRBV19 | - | TGTGCCAGTAGTAGGCAGGTGGACTACGTGAACACTGAAGCTTTCTTT | CASSRQVDYVNTEAFF
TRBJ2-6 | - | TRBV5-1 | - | TGCGCCAGCAGCTTGGACCGTGGGGCCAACGTCCTGACTTTC | CASSLDRGANVLTF
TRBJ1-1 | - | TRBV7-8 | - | TGTGCCAGCAGCTCCCGGGGGGCATACACTGAAGCTTTCTTT | CASSSRGAYTEAFF
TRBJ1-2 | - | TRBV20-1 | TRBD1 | TGCAGTGCTAGAGTGGGACAGGTTGGCTACACCTTC | CSARVGQVGYTF
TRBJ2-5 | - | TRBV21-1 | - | TGTGCCAGCGGCAAAGGGGGTTCAAGACAGGGACGTAGAGAGACCCAGTACTTC | CASGKGGSRQGRRETQYF
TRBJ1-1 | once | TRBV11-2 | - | TGTGCCAGCAGCTTAATTGGGGGCGAGAACACTGAAGCTTTCTTT | CASSLIGGENTEAFF
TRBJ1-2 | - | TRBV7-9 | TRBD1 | TGTGCCAGCAGCTCGGACAGGGAATGGGACTATGGCTACACCTTC | CASSSDREWDYGYTF
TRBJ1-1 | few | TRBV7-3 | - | TGTGCCAGCAGCTTAATAGCCGGCGCAGAAGCTTTCTTT | CASSLIAGAEAFF
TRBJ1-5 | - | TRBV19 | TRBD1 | TGTGCCAGTAGTAGAGGACAGGGCAATCAGCCCCAGCATTTT | CASSRGQGNQPQHF
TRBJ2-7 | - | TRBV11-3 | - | TGTGCCAGCAGCTTTAGGACCCCCTACGAGCAGTACTTC | CASSFRTPYEQYF
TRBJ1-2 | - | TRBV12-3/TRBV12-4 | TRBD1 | TGTGCCAGCAGTCCTCTCTGGGACAGAAATAACTATGGCTACACCTTC | CASSPLWDRNNYGYTF
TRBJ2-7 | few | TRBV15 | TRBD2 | TGTGCCACCAGCAGGACTAGCGAGGCCTACGAGCAGTACTTC | CATSRTSEAYEQYF
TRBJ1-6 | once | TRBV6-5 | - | TGTGCCAGCAGTTACGGGGCAGGGCCAAATTCACCCCTCCACTTT | CASSYGAGPNSPLHF
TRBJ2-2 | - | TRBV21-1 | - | TGTGCCAGCAGCAAATCAGGCGCTAGCGGGGGGGCAAGCACCGGGGAGCTGTTTTTT | CASSKSGASGGASTGELFF
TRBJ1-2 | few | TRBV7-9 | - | TGTGCCAGCAGCCCCAGGGTTAACTATGGCTACACCTTC | CASSPRVNYGYTF
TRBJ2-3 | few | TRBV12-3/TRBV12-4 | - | TGTGCCAGCAGTTTGGGCGGCGCTCCAGATACGCAGTATTTT | CASSLGGAPDTQYF
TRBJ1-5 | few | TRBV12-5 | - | TGTGCTAGTGGTTTCACGCCGTGGAGCCGTAGCAATCAGCCCCAGCATTTT | CASGFTPWSRSNQPQHF
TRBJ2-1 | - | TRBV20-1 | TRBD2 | TGCAGTGCTAGAGCTGGGGTGGTAGCGGGGGGCTTCTACAATGAGCAGTTCTTC | CSARAGVVAGGFYNEQFF
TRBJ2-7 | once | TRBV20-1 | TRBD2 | TGCAGTGCTAGAGAGGGCGGGGGGACCCCCAACGAGCAGTACTTC | CSAREGGGTPNEQYF
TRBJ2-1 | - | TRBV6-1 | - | TGTGCCAGCAGGCCAATGGGCTCCTACAATGAGCAGTTCTTC | CASRPMGSYNEQFF
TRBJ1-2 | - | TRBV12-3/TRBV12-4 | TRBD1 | TGTGCCAGCAGGGGGACAGGGGTGGACTATGGCTACACCTTC | CASRGTGVDYGYTF
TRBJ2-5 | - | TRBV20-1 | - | TGCAGTGCTAGAGATGGGGGCGACGACCAAGAGACCCAGTACTTC | CSARDGGDDQETQYF
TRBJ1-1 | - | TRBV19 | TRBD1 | TGTGCCAGTAGTACAGATCGACAGGGACAAGCTTTCTTT | CASSTDRQGQAFF
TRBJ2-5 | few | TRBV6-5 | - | TGTGCCAGCAGTTTCTCCCGGACAGCCGCTCGGGAGACCCAGTACTTC | CASSFSRTAARETQYF
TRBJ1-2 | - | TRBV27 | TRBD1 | TGTGCCAGCAGTTCCCAGGGGGGTTTTAACTATGGCTACACCTTC | CASSSQGGFNYGYTF
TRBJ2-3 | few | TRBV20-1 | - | TGCAGTGCCAAACGTTACGACAGTTTCACAGATACGCAGTATTTT | CSAKRYDSFTDTQYF
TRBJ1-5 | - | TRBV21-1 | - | TGTGCCAGCAGCAAAGTGGATCGAGACCGGGACAGGGGGCCTTGGGGCAATCAGCCCCAGCATTTT | CASSKVDRDRDRGPWGNQPQHF
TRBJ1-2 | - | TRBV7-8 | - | TGTGCCAGCAGCTCCCCAGCGGGCGAGCGGAGCTATGGCTACACCTTC | CASSSPAGERSYGYTF
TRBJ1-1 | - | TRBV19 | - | TGTGCCAGTAGTATAGTCGACAGCAAAGCTTTCTTT | CASSIVDSKAFF
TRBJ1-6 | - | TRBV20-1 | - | TGCAGTGCTAGAGATCCCGCGGGACGTAATAATTCACCCCTCCACTTT | CSARDPAGRNNSPLHF
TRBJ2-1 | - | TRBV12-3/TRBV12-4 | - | TGTGCCAGCGCAACCAGGGTTGGGGCGGGGAATGAGCAGTTCTTC | CASATRVGAGNEQFF
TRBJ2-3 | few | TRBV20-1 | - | TGCAGTGCCACGGAGGAGGCAGCTTTCACAGATACGCAGTATTTT | CSATEEAAFTDTQYF
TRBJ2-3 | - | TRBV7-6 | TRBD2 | TGTGCCAGCAGCCTGGTGGCTAGCGGGTTCACAGATACGCAGTATTTT | CASSLVASGFTDTQYF
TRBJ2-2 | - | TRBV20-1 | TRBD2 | TGCAGTGCTAGAGTAGCGGGGAGGACCACCGGGGAGCTGTTTTTT | CSARVAGRTTGELFF
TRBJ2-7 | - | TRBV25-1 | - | TGTGCCAGCAGTGTGGGTGGCGAGCAGTACTTC | CASSVGGEQYF
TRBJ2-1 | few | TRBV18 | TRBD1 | TGTGCCAGCTCACCAGGGACAGGGGGATACAATGAGCAGTTCTTC | CASSPGTGGYNEQFF
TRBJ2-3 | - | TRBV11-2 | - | TGTGCCAGCAGCTTAGACTCCGGTTACACGGATACGCAGTATTTT | CASSLDSGYTDTQYF